This T cell receptor beta chain stems from a study of PD-1 blockade in classical Hodgkin lymphoma. Each of the patients experienced relapse following autologous stem cell transplantation, and their brentuximab vedotin exposure differed. Complete response, partial response or progressive disease constituted the best response categories observed. This CDR3 comprises 14 residues. V lost 6 bases, J lost 4 bases, and 13 bases lay in between. Germline loops: CDR1 MNHNY, CDR2 SVGAGI (reference sequence). Concerning this clone: No antigen is known for it.

Study-level points and caveats: Unlike CD8+ TCR diversity, which did not rise significantly by C4D1, CD4+ TCR diversity did. At baseline, newly diagnosed patients reportedly showed less TCR diversity than healthy donors.

Profiling relied on immunoSEQ multiplex PCR, and the TCRdb table lists in-frame clones only, not all of them. The table has 14,000 to 15,000 clones, around 83% seen once. Sequencing used peripheral blood mononuclear cells (PBMCs), obtained before the second cycle of nivolumab. V usage is TRBV6-6 and J usage is TRBJ1-5; D remains unclear. The receptor's source is a human donor with classical Hodgkin lymphoma. The DNA of the CDR3 is TGTGCCAGCAGCCCCGGTGGAGGGAATCAGCCCCAGCATTTT. It is translated as CASSPGGGNQPQHF.